This record covers a single T cell receptor (beta chain). In TCRdb, the 5' RACE reads were re-called with MiXCR into one record per CDR3 protein. The repertoire holds about 290,000 distinct CDR3 sequences, with more than 15% as singletons. The entry originates in a study of T-cell memory formation after mild COVID-19. The germline gives CDR1 MNHNY, CDR2 SVGAGI (reference sequence). The CDR3 consists of 14 residues. Trimming removed 5 bases at V and 4 bases at J, with 13 bases between. What was sequenced was PBMCs or a T cell subset sorted from them (not recorded which). The receptor comes from a young man who had mild COVID-19 (a few samples of this study predate the infection). Cell type and time point are not known. This rearrangement joins TRBV6-6 to TRBJ2-3, with D hard to call. CDR3 amino acids: CASSHTAPPDTQYF. CDR3 DNA: TGTGCCAGCAGTCATACCGCTCCTCCAGATACGCAGTATTTT.